Listed here are 31 T cell receptor beta chains from one sample, sequenced in a study of blood T cell repertoires in COVID-19. TCRdb keeps only in-frame clones here, not all; method: immunoSEQ multiplex PCR. The table lists 55,000 to 75,000 clones, approximately 82% of them singletons. The sample consisted of peripheral blood. All receptors derive from an older man with active COVID-19.

The gene calls are TRBV11-2 and TRBJ1-3; 8 nucleotides line up with TRBD1. Germline V gives CDR1 SGHAT, CDR2 FQNNGV. CDR3 size: 16 residues. V trimming: 2 bases; J trimming: 7 bases; junction bases outside the gene matches: 10. CDR3 amino acids: CASSLQGANSGNTIYF. The CDR3 nucleotides are TGTGCCAGCAGCTTACAGGGGGCCAACTCCGGGAACACCATATATTTT.

V is TRBV18 and J is TRBJ2-3, with TRBD2 matching 11 bases. CDR1 is KGHSH, CDR2 LQKENI, per germline. The CDR3 is 16 amino acids. J lost 3 bases, V lost 0 bases, and 2 bases had no gene match. The CDR3 loop is CASSPPSGRATDTQYF. The DNA of the CDR3 is TGTGCCAGCTCACCACCTAGCGGGAGGGCGACAGATACGCAGTATTTT. Full variable domain (outside the CDR3, taken from reference TRBV18 and TRBJ2-3): NAGVMQNPRHLVRRRGQEARLRCSPMKGHSHVYWYRQLPEEGLKFMVYLQKENIIDESGMPKERFSAEFPKEGPSILRIQQVVRGDSAAYFCASSPPSGRATDTQYFGPGTRLTVL.

This clone has just a few counts. This chain uses TRBV2 with TRBJ1-2; weak D call: TRBD1 (6 bases). The CDR3 sequence is 15 residues long. The germline V gene has CDR1 SNHLY and CDR2 FYNNEI. V was shortened by 6 bases and J by 0 bases, with 14 bases between the two germline ends. The CDR3 sequence is CASSQGGRPNYGYTF. The CDR3 coding sequence is TGTGCCAGCAGCCAAGGGGGAAGACCTAACTATGGCTACACCTTC.

This chain uses TRBV7-3 with TRBJ1-1, with D maybe TRBD1 (5 bases). Germline CDR1 and CDR2: SGHTA and FQGTGA. V was cut by 3 bases and J by 7 bases, with 12 bases left in between. The CDR3 is made up of 13 amino acids. CDR3: CASSFAGGYEAFF. CDR3 bases: TGTGCCAGCAGCTTCGCGGGGGGGTATGAAGCTTTCTTT.

The chain links TRBV7-9 to TRBJ1-5, with 9 bases that match TRBD1. The germline gives CDR1 SEHNR, CDR2 FQNEAQ (reference sequence). This CDR3 is 14 amino acids long. The J segment lost 4 bases and the V segment lost 5 bases, leaving 3 bases of the junction unmatched. The chain's CDR3 is CASSAGTGNQPQHF. In DNA form, the CDR3 reads TGTGCCAGCAGCGCAGGGACAGGGAATCAGCCCCAGCATTTT.

The chain couples TRBV28 to TRBJ2-3; 9 bases are shared with TRBD1. Per the germline V gene, CDR1 is MDHEN and CDR2 is SYDVKM. Unmatched junction bases numbered 5, after V lost 2 bases and J lost 2 bases. This CDR3 comprises 16 residues. The CDR3 is CASSLPGTGTTDTQYF. The CDR3 DNA reads as TGTGCCAGCAGTTTACCCGGGACAGGGACCACAGATACGCAGTATTTT. Full variable domain (rest looked up from reference TRBV28 and TRBJ2-3): DVKVTQSSRYLVKRTGEKVFLECVQDMDHENMFWYRQDPGLGLRLIYFSYDVKMKEKGDIPEGYSVSREKKERFSLILESASTNQTSMYLCASSLPGTGTTDTQYFGPGTRLTVL.

V gene TRBV7-2 combines with J gene TRBJ2-3; perhaps TRBD1 as D (6 bases). This CDR3 region has 14 residues. Germline CDR1 and CDR2: SGHTA and FQGNSA. V lost 3 bases and J 4 bases, leaving 11 bases between the germline ends. CDR3 residues: CASSFTGSADTQYF. The CDR3 bases are TGTGCCAGCAGCTTTACAGGGAGCGCAGATACGCAGTATTTT.

This clone has only one observation. The V and J genes are TRBV6-5 and TRBJ1-5, with TRBD1 identical over 8 bases. Germline values: CDR1 MNHEY, CDR2 SVGAGI. The J segment lost 4 bases and the V segment lost 6 bases, leaving 2 bases of the junction unmatched. The CDR3 extends over 13 amino acids. In DNA, the CDR3 is TGTGCCAGCAGGGGACAGGATAATCAGCCCCAGCATTTT. Its translation is CASRGQDNQPQHF.

The V gene is TRBV7-8, the J gene TRBJ1-6, with a tentative D call TRBD1 (5 bases). This CDR3 region has 12 residues. Per the germline V gene, CDR1 is SGHVS and CDR2 is FQNEAQ. The ends were cut back, 5 bases at V and 15 bases at J, with 14 bases in the middle. CDR3 nucleotides: TGTGCCAGCAGCCCGGGACTCCATAACCTCCACTTT. Its translation: CASSPGLHNLHF. The whole variable domain, remainder taken from reference TRBV7-8 and TRBJ1-6, is GAGVSQSPRYKVAKRGQDVALRCDPISGHVSLFWYQQALGQGPEFLTYFQNEAQLDKSGLPSDRFFAERPEGSVSTLKIQRTQQEDSAVYLCASSPGLHNLHFGNGTRLTVT.

The DNA for the CDR3 is TGCGCCAGCAGTCCCGAAGGGCGGGGAGAAAAACTGTTTTTT. Its protein product is CASSPEGRGEKLFF. The rearrangement joins TRBV5-1 to TRBJ1-4, with D hard to call. CDR3 length equals 14 residues. Germline values: CDR1 SGHRS, CDR2 YFSETQ. The V end lost 5 bases, the J end lost 8 bases, and 16 bases lay between the germline ends. The variable domain in full, completed from reference TRBV5-1 and TRBJ1-4, reads KAGVTQTPRYLIKTRGQQVTLSCSPISGHRSVSWYQQTPGQGLQFLFEYFSETQRNKGNFPGRFSGRQFSNSRSEMNVSTLELGDSALYLCASSPEGRGEKLFFGSGTQLSVL.

V gene TRBV28 combines with J gene TRBJ2-3, with TRBD2 identical over 8 bases. Germline loops: CDR1 MDHEN, CDR2 SYDVKM. The CDR3 loop spans 14 amino acids. Losses at the gene ends were 7 bases for V and 2 bases for J; bases not matched to a gene: 5. CDR3 sequence reads: CASKAGAATDTQYF. The CDR3 DNA is TGTGCCAGCAAAGCGGGAGCCGCCACAGATACGCAGTATTTT.

The count of this clone is one. The rearrangement uses TRBV23-1 and TRBJ2-7, with D possibly matching TRBD1 (5 bases). TRBV23-1 is an ORF; its function is uncertain. The CDR3 is 17 residues long. Trimming shortened V by 0 bases and J by 6 bases, and 21 bases separated the two germline ends. CDR3 region: CASSQSRPYQGISEQYF. The CDR3 nucleotides are TGCGCCAGCAGTCAATCAAGACCGTACCAGGGTATCTCCGAGCAGTACTTC.

The DNA for the CDR3 is TGTGCCAGCAGCGTAGGACCACTAACCTCCGAGGAGCTGTTTTTT. Protein sequence: CASSVGPLTSEELFF. The V gene is TRBV9, the J gene TRBJ2-2, with no clear D. The V gene lost 0 bases and the J gene lost 10 bases, with 16 bases spanning the gap. Germline CDR1 SGDLS, CDR2 YYNGEE. There are 15 residues in the CDR3.

The rearrangement joins TRBV10-1 to TRBJ2-7; 8 bases are shared with TRBD1. V was pared by 10 bases and J by 3 bases, with 8 bases of the junction left unmatched. The CDR3 covers 13 residues. The germline V gene encodes CDR1 WNHNN and CDR2 SYGVQD (reference sequence). The CDR3 loop reads CANPDRGGYEQYF. The CDR3 DNA reads TGCGCCAACCCCGACAGGGGAGGCTACGAGCAGTACTTC.

The rearrangement joins TRBV7-2 to TRBJ2-1; 8 bases map to TRBD2. The germline V gene has CDR1 SGHTA and CDR2 FQGNSA. The trim removed 5 bases at V and 6 bases at J, leaving 12 bases unmatched. The CDR3 sequence is 16 residues long. In DNA form, the CDR3 reads TGTGCCAGCAGCGCCACCGGGACTAGTTTCGGCAATGAGCAGTTCTTC. This codes for CASSATGTSFGNEQFF.

This chain connects TRBV5-1 to TRBJ2-2, with 8 bases identical to TRBD2. The CDR3 loop spans 15 amino acids. Germline trimming cut 5 bases from V and 4 bases from J; bases unmatched to any gene: 7. The germline gives CDR1 SGHRS, CDR2 YFSETQ. The DNA for the CDR3 is TGCGCCAGCAGTGTTACTAGCGGCTCCACCGGGGAGCTGTTTTTT. Its protein is CASSVTSGSTGELFF.

CDR3: CASSLGVTGGGTDTQYF. DNA for the CDR3: TGTGCCAGCAGCTTGGGGGTGACAGGGGGCGGCACAGATACGCAGTATTTT. The chain recombines TRBV5-4 with TRBJ2-3; TRBD1 agrees at 10 bases. Looked up from germline, CDR1 is SGHNT and CDR2 is YYREEE (reference sequence). The trim removed 0 bases at V and 1 base at J, leaving 5 bases unmatched. CDR3 length equals 17 residues.

J is TRBJ2-1 and V is TRBV12-3 or TRBV12-4; D is unclear. The V end lost 6 bases, the J end lost 8 bases, and 8 bases lay between the germline ends. The CDR3 covers 11 residues. Written as DNA, the CDR3 is TGTGCCAGCAGGTCGTTTCATGAGCAGTTCTTC. Translated, it gives CASRSFHEQFF.

The chain joins TRBV3-1 (or the pseudogene TRBV3-2) to TRBJ1-1, with a possible D match to TRBD1 (5 bases). Trimming took 4 bases from V and 5 from J, leaving 17 bases between them. This CDR3 has 15 residues. The germline V gene has CDR1 LGHDT and CDR2 YNNKEL (reference sequence). CDR3 nucleotide sequence: TGTGCCAGCAGCCCTGGGGGGGGTTGGTATACTGAAGCTTTCTTT. It is translated as CASSPGGGWYTEAFF.

This rearrangement joins TRBV6-2 or TRBV6-3 to TRBJ2-3; 8 bases are a match to TRBD1. Germline CDR1 is MNHEY and CDR2 is SVGEGT. V shed 5 bases and J 7 bases; nucleotides not matched to a gene: 14. CDR3 length equals 16 residues. The CDR3 region is CASSATRDRLRYTQYF. CDR3 coding DNA: TGTGCCAGCAGTGCTACCCGGGACAGGCTCAGATATACGCAGTATTTT.

The chain links TRBV28 to TRBJ2-3; 7 nucleotides align to TRBD1. The CDR3 has 14 amino acids. After removal of 5 bases from V and 6 bases from J, the junction contained 8 bases not matched to a gene. Germline V gene sequence: CDR1 MDHEN, CDR2 SYDVKM. The CDR3 DNA reads as TGTGCCAGCAGTCTAAACAGGGGAATTGATACGCAGTATTTT. It codes for CASSLNRGIDTQYF.

This clone is large within its sample. V gene TRBV29-1 combines with J gene TRBJ2-6; 10 bases match TRBD2. J gave up 0 bases and V 6 bases, and 5 bases lay outside the gene matches. This CDR3 has 16 residues. Per the germline V gene, CDR1 is SQVTM and CDR2 is ANQGSEA. The CDR3 coding sequence is TGCAGCGTCTGGACTAGCGGAGACTCTGGGGCCAACGTCCTGACTTTC. It translates to CSVWTSGDSGANVLTF. Full variable domain (rest looked up from reference TRBV29-1 and TRBJ2-6): SAVISQKPSRDICQRGTSLTIQCQVDSQVTMMFWYRQQPGQSLTLIATANQGSEATYESGFVIDKFPISRPNLTFSTLTVSNMSPEDSSIYLCSVWTSGDSGANVLTFGAGSRLTVL.

This clone was picked up one time. The chain has TRBV24-1 and TRBJ2-3; D gene unclear. The germline gives CDR1 KGHDR, CDR2 SFDVKD. The CDR3 extends over 17 amino acids. V lost 2 bases, J lost 7 bases, and 21 bases lay in between. The DNA of the CDR3 is TGTGCCACCAGTGATTCAAGGCGCCGAGACACCCGGAATACGCAGTATTTT. Residues: CATSDSRRRDTRNTQYF.

A single count supports this clone. The chain joins TRBV28 to TRBJ1-6; 8 nucleotides match TRBD1. CDR1 is MDHEN, CDR2 SYDVKM, per germline. J gave up 10 bases and V 3 bases, and 11 bases lay outside the gene matches. The CDR3 sequence is 16 residues long. The CDR3 DNA sequence: TGTGCCAGCAGTTTCCTGGGACAGGCCAGAGGGTCACCCCTCCACTTT. This gives the protein CASSFLGQARGSPLHF.

J is TRBJ1-5 and V is TRBV10-1; D is unclear. The germline V gene has CDR1 WNHNN and CDR2 SYGVQD (reference sequence). The CDR3 is 15 residues long. Deletions cut 11 bases from V and 2 bases from J, with 19 bases between. The CDR3 nucleotides are TGCGCCCACTCACCCCCGGGATTTGGCAATCAGCCCCAGCATTTT. Protein: CAHSPPGFGNQPQHF.

This chain links TRBV11-2 with TRBJ2-7, with D maybe TRBD2 (6 bases). The CDR3 runs to 16 residues. The V end was cut by 5 bases, the J end by 6 bases, with 23 bases between. Germline V gives CDR1 SGHAT, CDR2 FQNNGV. As DNA, the CDR3 is TGTGCCAGCAGCCGGACTACACTGGGGGGTATCGGCGAGCAGTACTTC. Protein product: CASSRTTLGGIGEQYF.

This sequence joins TRBV29-1 and TRBJ2-5, with a weak D call TRBD1 (5 bases). CDR1 and CDR2 (germline): SQVTM, ANQGSEA. The CDR3 length is 13 residues. Trimming removed 6 bases from V and 0 bases from J, with 11 bases in between. The chain's CDR3 is CSVLRTNQETQYF. The CDR3 DNA follows: TGCAGCGTCTTACGGACAAACCAAGAGACCCAGTACTTC.

This clone has more than one count but fewer than ten. The J gene is TRBJ2-3, the V gene TRBV18, with D unresolved. Germline CDR1 is KGHSH and CDR2 is LQKENI. The length of the CDR3 is 13 residues. Trimming left V 3 bases short and J 8 bases short, with 12 bases between. The chain's CDR3 is CASSPENGFTQYF. CDR3 nucleotide sequence: TGTGCCAGCTCACCGGAGAACGGGTTTACGCAGTATTTT.

The J gene is TRBJ2-7, the V gene TRBV29-1; perhaps TRBD1 as D (5 bases). The ends were cut back, 6 bases at V and 2 bases at J, with 8 bases in the middle. CDR3 size: 11 residues. From germline, CDR1 is SQVTM and CDR2 ANQGSEA. The CDR3 nucleotides read TGCAGCGTGAGCAGGGCCTACGAGCAGTACTTC. This codes for CSVSRAYEQYF.

The genes are TRBV19 and TRBJ2-3; tentative D call: TRBD1 (6 bases). CDR3 length: 16 amino acids. Deletions cut 5 bases from V and 4 bases from J, with 19 bases between. Per germline, CDR1 LNHDA and CDR2 SQIVND (reference sequence). The CDR3 here is CASSGGRDIEPDTQYF. CDR3 nucleotides: TGTGCCAGTAGTGGGGGCCGGGACATCGAACCAGATACGCAGTATTTT.

This clone was seen a few times. The V and J genes are TRBV7-9 and TRBJ2-5; no reliable D call. Trimming left V 2 bases short and J 5 bases short, with 6 bases between. The CDR3 covers 12 residues. Germline V gene sequence: CDR1 SEHNR, CDR2 FQNEAQ (reference sequence). Here the CDR3 DNA reads TGTGCCAGCAGCTTACAGTTGGAGACCCAGTACTTC. It yields the protein CASSLQLETQYF.